One and the same sample provided the 31 T cell receptor beta chains below, sequenced in a study. Tregs were sorted as CD4+CD25+CD127-/low cells. TCRdb passed the 5' RACE reads through MiXCR, listing each CDR3 protein once. The table includes around 34,000 distinct CDR3 sequences, more than 20% detected once. Material for sequencing was tumor-infiltrating Tregs sorted from the breast tumor. The receptor set was obtained from a female donor with breast cancer.

In its sample, this clonotype is medium-sized (0.01 to 0.1%). V gene TRBV6-6 combines with J gene TRBJ1-5, with D perhaps matching TRBD1 (5 bases). This CDR3 has 14 residues. Trimming took off 2 bases at V and 1 base at J, with 6 bases between the two ends. Germline CDR1 is MNHNY and CDR2 is SVGAGI (reference sequence). The CDR3 DNA follows: TGTGCCAGCAGTTACGACAGCAGCAATCAGCCCCAGCATTTT. Translated, it gives CASSYDSSNQPQHF.

This clonotype has ten or more counts. The chain combines TRBV19 with TRBJ1-5, with a tentative D call TRBD1 (5 bases). The V end was cut by 5 bases, the J end by 3 bases, with 11 bases between. The CDR3 covers 14 residues. CDR1 and CDR2 from the germline V gene are LNHDA and SQIVND (reference sequence). For the CDR3, the DNA is TGTGCCAGTAGTTTTCAGGGCCACAATCAGCCCCAGCATTTT. Translating gives CASSFQGHNQPQHF.

This clonotype appeared a few times. This sequence joins TRBV12-3 or TRBV12-4 and TRBJ1-3; D is unclear. There are 16 residues in the CDR3. V was cut by 3 bases and J by 1 base, with 13 bases left in between. This CDR3 reads CASSLGAPGSGNTIYF. DNA of the CDR3: TGTGCCAGCAGTTTGGGTGCCCCAGGATCTGGAAACACCATATATTTT.

About this clonotype: This could be a read error, since a much larger clone is one nucleotide away. The rearrangement links TRBV4-1 to TRBJ1-5; no clear D gene. In germline, CDR1 is MGHRA, CDR2 YSYEKL. Between the trimmed V and J ends, which lost 0 bases and 7 bases, there was a span of 13 bases. The length of the CDR3 is 15 residues. CDR3 residues: CASSQDRAMAQPQHF. The DNA of the CDR3 is TGCGCCAGCAGCCAAGATCGGGCGATGGCACAGCCCCAGCATTTT.

There are many counts of this clonotype. The rearrangement joins TRBV7-2 to TRBJ2-2; perhaps TRBD2 as D (5 bases). Trimming pared 8 bases from V and 6 bases from J, leaving 13 bases between. The CDR3 is made up of 13 amino acids. Germline CDR1 and CDR2: SGHTA and FQGNSA. The CDR3 coding sequence is TGTGCCAGCCGGGTGGCTAGCCCCGGGGAGCTGTTTTTT. Translating it yields CASRVASPGELFF.

The V and J genes are TRBV18 and TRBJ2-1; possible D gene TRBD1, 6 bases. Trimming left V 6 bases short and J 4 bases short, with 10 bases between. Germline CDR1 reads KGHSH; CDR2 reads LQKENI. The CDR3 has 13 residues. CDR3 sequence (DNA): TGTGCCAGCTCCGGACAGATTTACAATGAGCAGTTCTTC. It is translated as CASSGQIYNEQFF.

This clonotype has a handful of counts. A much larger clone lies one base from this, so it may be a read error. The genes are TRBV21-1 and TRBJ2-7; the D call TRBD2 from the table was never checked on the DNA. TRBV21-1 is annotated as a pseudogene. The CDR3 is made up of 15 amino acids. CDR3: CASSKALARGYEQYF. CDR3 nucleotide sequence: TGTGCCAGCAGCAAAGCGCTAGCGCGGGGCTACGAGCAGTACTTC.

The J gene is TRBJ2-3, the V gene TRBV6-5; D unclear. Germline CDR1 and CDR2: MNHEY and SVGAGI. Trimming shortened V by 6 bases and J by 8 bases, and 15 bases separated the two germline ends. This CDR3 has 13 residues. The CDR3 loop reads CASSSGEFGTQYF. In DNA form, the CDR3 reads TGTGCCAGCAGCTCCGGAGAGTTCGGTACGCAGTATTTT.

This clonotype was seen a few times. V and J are TRBV5-6 and TRBJ1-1; D is ambiguous. The germline CDR1 and CDR2 sequences are SGHDT and YYEEEE. Trimming took 1 base from V and 4 from J, leaving 8 bases between them. The CDR3 contains 13 residues. The CDR3 bases are TGTGCCAGCAGCTTGTTCGGGGTCACTGAAGCTTTCTTT. Its protein is CASSLFGVTEAFF.

The CDR3 DNA follows: TGCAGTGCTAGACTCACAGGGGGCGGGCAGCCCCAGCATTTT. As protein: CSARLTGGGQPQHF. The chain is built from TRBV20-1 and TRBJ1-5; 9 positions agree with TRBD1. Germline CDR1 is DFQATT and CDR2 is SNEGSKA (reference sequence). The V and J ends lost 2 bases and 7 bases, in that order; junction bases with no gene match: 6. The CDR3 consists of 14 residues.

The chain links TRBV18 to TRBJ1-5, with D perhaps matching TRBD1 (6 bases). This CDR3 spans 14 amino acids. Looked up from germline, CDR1 is KGHSH and CDR2 is LQKENI. V was cut by 3 bases and J by 11 bases, with 17 bases left in between. The CDR3 nucleotides are TGTGCCAGCTCACCTCAACAGGGACGAGAGACCCAGCATTTT. Its protein product is CASSPQQGRETQHF.

By share, this clonotype ranks as medium-sized. The chain carries TRBV5-6 and TRBJ2-3; D remains ambiguous. Per the germline V gene, CDR1 is SGHDT and CDR2 is YYEEEE. This CDR3 is built from 17 residues. Trimming pared 2 bases from V and 0 bases from J, leaving 16 bases between. The CDR3 coding sequence is TGTGCCAGCAGCTTCGCAACGGGTCCCGCTAGCACAGATACGCAGTATTTT. Amino acid sequence: CASSFATGPASTDTQYF.

This clonotype was found a few times. Just one base apart from a much larger clone, this may be a read error. V and J are TRBV5-1 and TRBJ2-1, with 8 positions matching TRBD2. The CDR3 is 16 residues long. The germline V gene has CDR1 SGHRS and CDR2 YFSETQ. V lost 0 bases, J lost 10 bases, and 12 bases stayed unmatched. The CDR3 loop is CASSLGRGSGAEEQFF. As DNA, the CDR3 is TGCGCCAGCAGCTTGGGCCGTGGTAGCGGGGCGGAAGAGCAGTTCTTC.

This clonotype was picked up many times. This chain connects TRBV10-3 to TRBJ2-1; D may be TRBD2 (5 bases). The ends were cut back, 9 bases at V and 0 bases at J, with 15 bases in the middle. Per the germline V gene, CDR1 is ENHRY and CDR2 is SYGVKD. This CDR3 has 15 amino acids. In DNA, the CDR3 is TGTGCCATTTCAAGCGGCCTTAGCTCCTACAATGAGCAGTTCTTC. Protein product: CAISSGLSSYNEQFF.

The CDR3 bases are TGCAGCGTTGCTGTTAACACCTACGAGCAGTACTTC. Translated: CSVAVNTYEQYF. V usage is TRBV29-1 and J usage is TRBJ2-7, with D hard to call. This CDR3 contains 12 residues. V lost 4 bases to trimming and J lost 2 bases, with 9 bases between them. CDR1 and CDR2 from the germline V gene are SQVTM and ANQGSEA.

In this sample, this clonotype turned up a few times. This CDR3 is CASSQKPGNSYEQYF. The CDR3 region has the DNA TGCGCCAGCAGCCAGAAGCCAGGGAACTCCTACGAGCAGTACTTC. This chain links TRBV4-1 with TRBJ2-7; a weak D match, TRBD1 (5 bases). V lost 3 bases, J lost 0 bases, and 12 bases lay in between. This CDR3 region has 15 residues. Per germline, CDR1 MGHRA and CDR2 YSYEKL.

This clonotype was recorded at least ten times. The J gene is TRBJ1-5, the V gene TRBV20-1; tentative D call: TRBD1 (5 bases). The CDR3 has 15 amino acids. V dropped 0 bases and J dropped 4 bases, with 13 bases sitting between them. CDR1 and CDR2 (germline): DFQATT, SNEGSKA (reference sequence). The CDR3 DNA is TGCAGTGCTAGAGATAAGTCGGGGGGAAATCAGCCCCAGCATTTT. The encoded protein is CSARDKSGGNQPQHF.

Comment on this clonotype: This may be a read error, as it is one base from a much larger clone. This chain connects TRBV6-1 to TRBJ2-7; D gene ambiguous. The CDR3 runs to 16 residues. Germline loops: CDR1 MNHNS, CDR2 SASEGT. The CDR3 region has the DNA TGTGCCAGCAGTGAAGCTCTGGGGTCCCCCTCCTACGAGCAGCACTTC. Translated: CASSEALGSPSYEQHF.

This clonotype was seen more than once but under ten times. One end of the junction varies from germline; a read error may be responsible. The chain combines TRBV6-6 with TRBJ2-3; D is perhaps TRBD1 (6 bases). From germline, CDR1 is MNHNY and CDR2 SVGAGI (reference sequence). This CDR3 contains 14 residues. CDR3 DNA: TGTGCCAGCAGTCTTGAGGACAGCACAGATGCGCAGTATTTT. Translating gives CASSLEDSTDAQYF.

Many counts were recorded for this clonotype. V is TRBV12-3 or TRBV12-4 and J is TRBJ2-7; a possible D gene is TRBD2 (6 bases). V lost 6 bases and J 4 bases, leaving 10 bases between the germline ends. The CDR3 consists of 12 residues. CDR3 nucleotides: TGTGCCAGCAGCCGACTAGGGTACGAGCAGTACTTC. Protein: CASSRLGYEQYF.

This clonotype has at least ten counts. The V gene is TRBV6-2 or TRBV6-3, the J gene TRBJ2-1; D is uncertain. The germline V and J ends were trimmed by 2 bases and 6 bases, with 5 bases remaining between them. Looked up from germline, CDR1 is MNHEY and CDR2 is SVGEGT. This CDR3 contains 12 residues. CDR3 sequence (DNA): TGTGCCAGCAGTTACATCTCCAATGAGCAGTTCTTC. As protein: CASSYISNEQFF.

This clonotype is deemed medium-sized (0.01 to 0.1%). The V gene is TRBV4-1, the J gene TRBJ1-5; D is perhaps TRBD1 (6 bases). V lost 1 base and J lost 0, with 10 bases in between. Looked up from germline, CDR1 is MGHRA and CDR2 is YSYEKL. This CDR3 is 16 amino acids long. CDR3 sequence reads: CASSQAGTPSNQPQHF. CDR3 sequence (DNA): TGCGCCAGCAGCCAAGCCGGGACACCTAGCAATCAGCCCCAGCATTTT.

There are many counts of this clonotype. The CDR3 protein is CASSVGSGTGGKLHGYTF. The CDR3 nucleotides are TGTGCCAGCAGCGTAGGTTCCGGGACAGGGGGAAAACTCCATGGCTACACCTTC. This chain uses TRBV9 with TRBJ1-2; the match to TRBD1 covers 11 bases. Germline values: CDR1 SGDLS, CDR2 YYNGEE. CDR3 size: 18 residues. J gave up 6 bases and V 0 bases, and 13 bases lay outside the gene matches.

The chain links TRBV6-5 to TRBJ1-6; 8 bases are a match to TRBD1. The CDR3 has 15 amino acids. J gave up 7 bases and V 6 bases, and 8 bases lay outside the gene matches. The germline CDR1 and CDR2 sequences are MNHEY and SVGAGI. In DNA form, the CDR3 reads TGTGCCAGCAGCCCGACCACAGGGGGAAATTCACCCCTCCACTTT. Translating gives CASSPTTGGNSPLHF.

As to this clonotype: It may be a read error: a sequence one base away is much more abundant. The chain is built from TRBV15 and TRBJ2-3; TRBD2 is a possible D gene (6 bases). CDR3 length: 18 amino acids. Germline-derived CDR1 and CDR2 are LNHNV and YYDKDF (reference sequence). CDR3 bases: TGTGCCACCAGCAGAACCCGTGATAGGGCTAGCGAGGCAGATACGGAGTATTTT. Encoded protein: CATSRTRDRASEADTEYF.

This sequence joins TRBV5-1 and TRBJ2-1; the match to TRBD2 covers 14 bases. With V trimmed by 4 bases and J by 9 bases, 6 bases remained unmatched. The germline V gene has CDR1 SGHRS and CDR2 YFSETQ. The CDR3 is 15 amino acids. The CDR3 loop reads CASSPTSGRESEQFF. DNA for the CDR3: TGCGCCAGCAGCCCGACTAGCGGGAGGGAAAGTGAGCAGTTCTTC.

This chain connects TRBV18 to TRBJ2-1, with TRBD2 matching 13 bases. This CDR3 contains 17 residues. Germline V gene data show CDR1 as KGHSH and CDR2 as LQKENI. The CDR3: CVTSRTSGSSTPNEQFF. The CDR3 DNA reads TGTGTCACCTCCCGGACTAGCGGGAGTAGTACTCCCAATGAGCAGTTCTTC.

The sample holds a few counts of this clonotype. The chain is built from TRBV7-9 and TRBJ2-1, with D perhaps TRBD1 (6 bases). V was trimmed by 3 bases and J by 9 bases, leaving 9 bases between them. CDR1 and CDR2 from the germline V gene are SEHNR and FQNEAQ (reference sequence). CDR3 length equals 12 residues. The CDR3 region has the DNA TGTGCCAGCAGCTTGGGGGCTTTTGAGCAGTTCTTC. It encodes CASSLGAFEQFF.

The chain links TRBV9 to TRBJ1-3; no definite D call. The CDR3 loop spans 17 amino acids. V was pared by 0 bases and J by 0 bases, with 13 bases between. Germline-derived CDR1 and CDR2 are SGDLS and YYNGEE. CDR3 nucleotides: TGTGCCAGCAGCGTAGCTTCGGGTTTGAGCTCTGGAAACACCATATATTTT. Protein product: CASSVASGLSSGNTIYF.

V is TRBV10-3 and J is TRBJ2-2; a weak D match, TRBD1 (6 bases). The ends were cut back, 8 bases at V and 6 bases at J, with 16 bases in the middle. The length of the CDR3 is 14 residues. The V gene's germline CDR1 is ENHRY and CDR2 SYGVKD. The CDR3: CAISERQGSGELFF. CDR3 nucleotide sequence: TGTGCCATCTCCGAAAGGCAGGGGTCCGGGGAGCTGTTTTTT.

With respect to this clonotype: This may come from a read error, since a much larger clone is one base off. The chain uses TRBV25-1 and TRBJ2-1, with 7 bases lining up with TRBD2. This CDR3 is 14 amino acids long. The V gene's germline CDR1 is MGHDK and CDR2 SYGVNS. CDR3 coding DNA: TGTGCCAGCAGTCGGGACTATCCCGACAATGAGCAGCTCTTC. It encodes CASSRDYPDNEQLF.